This TCR beta chain was profiled in a study of T cell responses to AZD1222 COVID-19 vaccine. Study conclusions and caveats: Spike regions recognized by vaccine-associated CD4 TCRs spanned the protein, led by 160-218 and 743-854. Recipients of two AZD1222 doses showed rising Spike-specific TCR breadth and depth. Clonal diversity was possibly underestimated, and white British individuals and females predominated among donors.

This CDR3 has 15 amino acids. From germline, CDR1 is MNHEY and CDR2 SMNVEV (reference sequence). Losses at the gene ends were 8 bases for V and 6 bases for J; bases not matched to a gene: 13. Notes on this clone: Its specificity is unknown.

Here immunoSEQ multiplex PCR was the method, and the copy in TCRdb shows in-frame clones only, minus some. In the table there are approximately 79,000 clones, 86% of which are singletons. Sample: peripheral blood, taken on day 0 of AZD1222 vaccination. V is TRBV27 and J is TRBJ1-2, with 9 bases identical to TRBD1. The sequence derives from an adult in good health. The CDR3: CASYSLGDRENGYTF. The CDR3 DNA reads as TGTGCCAGCTATTCCCTTGGGGACAGGGAGAATGGCTACACCTTC.